Listed here are 16 T cell receptor beta chains from one sample, sequenced in a study of response to subunit inactivated influenza vaccine. TCRdb used MiXCR to reprocess the RT-PCR reads, holding one entry per CDR3 protein. Of 450,000 to 500,000 distinct CDR3 sequences in the sample, roughly 9.8% were seen once. The sequencing used PBMCs from blood, collected roughly 47 days after vaccination. These receptor sequences come from a middle-aged man who received an inactivated influenza vaccine.

This chain connects TRBV15 to TRBJ2-3; 9 bases align to TRBD1. This CDR3 contains 18 residues. Germline trimming cut 0 bases from V and 3 bases from J; bases unmatched to any gene: 10. CDR1 and CDR2 (germline): LNHNV, YYDKDF (reference sequence). The CDR3 region is CATSREKGTGSGTDTQYF. The CDR3 DNA reads TGTGCCACCAGCAGAGAAAAGGGGACAGGGAGCGGGACAGATACGCAGTATTTT.

This clonotype was detected ten times or more. This rearrangement joins TRBV7-8 to TRBJ2-2; a possible D gene is TRBD1 (6 bases). Germline CDR1 SGHVS, CDR2 FQNEAQ. The V gene lost 3 bases and the J gene lost 7 bases, with 12 bases spanning the gap. The CDR3 length is 14 residues. This chain's CDR3 is CASSFSGAGGELFF. CDR3 nucleotide sequence: TGTGCCAGCAGCTTTTCAGGGGCGGGCGGGGAGCTGTTTTTT.

This clonotype was seen a handful of times. V gene TRBV4-3 combines with J gene TRBJ2-3; 7 nucleotides line up with TRBD1. The CDR3 is 15 residues long. With 4 bases clipped from V and 2 bases from J, the junction kept 6 bases outside the gene matches. Looked up from germline, CDR1 is LGHNA and CDR2 is YSLEER. In DNA, the CDR3 is TGCGCCAGCAGCCGGGACAGCTCATACACAGATACGCAGTATTTT. This encodes CASSRDSSYTDTQYF.

The chain is built from TRBV28 and TRBJ1-5; 7 nucleotides line up with TRBD1. CDR3 length: 14 residues. The germline V gene has CDR1 MDHEN and CDR2 SYDVKM. V lost 5 bases and J lost 9; bases outside the gene matches: 10. The CDR3 reads CASSPHRGHPPQHF. CDR3 DNA: TGTGCCAGCAGTCCTCACAGGGGCCACCCGCCCCAGCATTTT. Full variable domain (rest looked up from reference TRBV28 and TRBJ1-5): DVKVTQSSRYLVKRTGEKVFLECVQDMDHENMFWYRQDPGLGLRLIYFSYDVKMKEKGDIPEGYSVSREKKERFSLILESASTNQTSMYLCASSPHRGHPPQHFGDGTRLSIL.

This clonotype was detected only a few times. The chain couples TRBV20-1 to TRBJ2-7, with 10 bases identical to TRBD1. Germline V gene data show CDR1 as DFQATT and CDR2 as SNEGSKA (reference sequence). With 1 base clipped from V and 6 bases from J, the junction kept 6 bases outside the gene matches. This CDR3 is 14 amino acids long. This CDR3 reads CSARGVDRGREQYF. The CDR3 nucleotides read TGCAGTGCTAGAGGTGTTGACAGGGGGCGCGAGCAGTACTTC.

V usage is TRBV7-6 and J usage is TRBJ2-1, with 10 bases lining up with TRBD2. This CDR3 has 16 residues. Germline V CDR1 and CDR2: SGHVS, FNYEAQ. V lost 5 bases, J lost 3 bases, and 7 bases stayed unmatched. Here the CDR3 DNA reads TGTGCCAGCAGCGCTCAGCTAGCGGGAGTCTACAATGAGCAGTTCTTC. It translates to CASSAQLAGVYNEQFF.

The V and J genes are TRBV6-1 and TRBJ2-1, with 13 nucleotides matching TRBD2. Trimming cost V 6 bases and J 0 bases; bases outside gene matches: 2. The CDR3 runs 16 residues. CDR1 MNHNS and CDR2 SASEGT come from the germline V gene. CDR3 in amino acids: CASRRTSGSSYNEQFF. DNA for the CDR3: TGTGCCAGCAGGCGGACTAGCGGGAGCTCCTACAATGAGCAGTTCTTC.

This clonotype was seen many times. The chain couples TRBV5-6 to TRBJ2-4; D not certain. Germline CDR1 SGHDT, CDR2 YYEEEE. V lost 3 bases to trimming and J lost 4 bases, with 8 bases between them. The CDR3 has 13 amino acids. The CDR3 DNA is TGTGCCAGCAGCTCCGACCGTAAAAACATTCAGTACTTC. It yields the protein CASSSDRKNIQYF.

The chain carries TRBV9 and TRBJ2-7, with D tentatively TRBD2 (5 bases). Germline assignment: CDR1 SGDLS and CDR2 YYNGEE. The CDR3 covers 15 residues. V lost 0 bases and J lost 3, with 13 bases in between. For the CDR3, the DNA is TGTGCCAGCAGCGTAGAGCCGGGGAAAGTCTACGAGCAGTACTTC. Translated, it gives CASSVEPGKVYEQYF.

In this sample, this clonotype turned up a few times. V usage is TRBV5-1 and J usage is TRBJ2-1, with TRBD2 as a possible D gene (5 bases). The CDR3 loop spans 14 amino acids. Germline V lookup: CDR1 SGHRS, CDR2 YFSETQ. The ends were cut back, 0 bases at V and 8 bases at J, with 12 bases in the middle. The CDR3 here is CASSLGARAYEQFF. For the CDR3, the DNA is TGCGCCAGCAGCTTGGGGGCGAGGGCCTATGAGCAGTTCTTC.

The CDR3 DNA sequence: TGTGCCAGCAGCCGTGGGGGGACTAGCGGTAATGAGCAGTTCTTC. Residues: CASSRGGTSGNEQFF. This sequence joins TRBV7-9 and TRBJ2-1; 11 bases match TRBD2. After removal of 5 bases from V and 7 bases from J, the junction contained 7 bases not matched to a gene. The CDR3 length is 15 residues. Germline V gene sequence: CDR1 SEHNR, CDR2 FQNEAQ (reference sequence).

This clonotype was observed many times. The chain links TRBV27 to TRBJ1-1, with no clear D. The CDR3 runs 15 residues. CDR1 MNHEY and CDR2 SMNVEV come from the germline V gene (reference sequence). V gave up 7 bases and J gave up 1 base, with 16 bases separating them. CDR3 sequence (DNA): TGTGCCAGCACCCCCCGTGGCAGTTGGAACACTGAAGCTTTCTTT. It yields the protein CASTPRGSWNTEAFF.

The rearrangement joins TRBV4-3 to TRBJ2-6; D uncertain. This CDR3 comprises 16 residues. Germline V CDR1 and CDR2: LGHNA, YSLEER. Trimming shortened V by 0 bases and J by 2 bases, and 8 bases separated the two germline ends. CDR3: CASSQEKGTGANVLTF. The CDR3 DNA reads TGCGCCAGCAGCCAAGAGAAGGGAACTGGGGCCAACGTCCTGACTTTC.

This clonotype was seen ten or more times. The rearrangement uses TRBV4-3 and TRBJ2-7, with D uncertain. Trimming left V 0 bases short and J 3 bases short, with 9 bases between. Per the germline V gene, CDR1 is LGHNA and CDR2 is YSLEER. The CDR3 spans 14 residues. The CDR3 DNA sequence: TGCGCCAGCAGCCAAGATGTCAGCTTCTACGAGCAGTACTTC. Translation gives CASSQDVSFYEQYF.

This clonotype has only a few counts. The J gene is TRBJ2-1, the V gene TRBV25-1; 8 positions agree with TRBD2. The CDR3 loop spans 16 amino acids. J gave up 0 bases and V 2 bases, and 3 bases lay outside the gene matches. Germline CDR1 and CDR2: MGHDK and SYGVNS. Written as DNA, the CDR3 is TGTGCCAGCAGTGAAACCAGCGGGAGCTCCTACAATGAGCAGTTCTTC. It specifies CASSETSGSSYNEQFF.

This clonotype was picked up a small number of times. This chain uses TRBV20-1 with TRBJ1-5; TRBD1 is a possible D gene (5 bases). V was cut by 1 base and J by 7 bases, with 11 bases left in between. The length of the CDR3 is 13 residues. Germline CDR1 is DFQATT and CDR2 is SNEGSKA (reference sequence). CDR3 sequence reads: CSARGNWGQPQHF. In nucleotides, the CDR3 is TGCAGTGCTAGAGGCAATTGGGGGCAGCCCCAGCATTTT.